A single sample is the source of the 6 T cell receptor beta chains below, sequenced in a study of cytomegalovirus exposure and HLA in healthy donors. In the PCR, 60 Vbeta and 13 Jbeta primers were used. Some clones are missing from TCRdb's copy, which holds only in-frame ones; the method was immunoSEQ multiplex PCR. The sample yields about 110,000 clones, over 80% seen once. Sequenced input: PBMCs. These receptor sequences come from a man aged 25 to 45 in good health and CMV-seropositive.

This chain uses TRBV5-1 with TRBJ1-6, with a tentative D call TRBD1 (5 bases). In germline, CDR1 is SGHRS, CDR2 YFSETQ. Trimming stripped 0 bases from V and 13 bases from J, with 11 bases between. The CDR3 is 13 amino acids. CDR3 DNA: TGCGCCAGCAGCTTGGACAGGTCTTCGCCCCTCCACTTT. It yields the protein CASSLDRSSPLHF.

V and J are TRBV6-1 and TRBJ2-2; 7 positions agree with TRBD1. V lost 4 bases, J lost 3 bases, and 2 bases stayed unmatched. The CDR3 totals 14 residues. Germline assignment: CDR1 MNHNS and CDR2 SASEGT. CDR3 nucleotide sequence: TGTGCCAGCAGTGGGGACAGATACACCGGGGAGCTGTTTTTT. Its translation is CASSGDRYTGELFF.

This clone was seen only a few times. V usage is TRBV6-1 and J usage is TRBJ1-1, with 7 bases matching TRBD1. The V gene end was trimmed by 4 bases and the J gene end by 6 bases; junction bases not matched to a gene: 11. The CDR3 has 15 residues. The germline V gene has CDR1 MNHNS and CDR2 SASEGT. CDR3 sequence reads: CASSGTGSRVAEAFF. CDR3 coding DNA: TGTGCCAGCAGTGGGACAGGTTCTCGCGTCGCTGAAGCTTTCTTT.

V is TRBV11-2 and J is TRBJ2-1, with 7 bases matching TRBD1. This CDR3 has 15 residues. Germline-derived CDR1 and CDR2 are SGHAT and FQNNGV. With 5 bases clipped from V and 0 bases from J, the junction kept 4 bases outside the gene matches. DNA of the CDR3: TGTGCCAGCAGCACGGGACAGAGCTCCTACAATGAGCAGTTCTTC. This encodes CASSTGQSSYNEQFF.

The chain is built from TRBV12-5 and TRBJ1-2; D is uncertain. V was shortened by 6 bases and J by 0 bases, with 11 bases between the two germline ends. The CDR3 covers 14 residues. Germline V gene lookup returns CDR1 LGHNT and CDR2 FRNRAP. Here the CDR3 reads CASGLNLANYGYTF. DNA for the CDR3: TGTGCTAGTGGCTTGAACCTAGCTAACTATGGCTACACCTTC.

The J gene is TRBJ2-2, the V gene TRBV5-1; D is unclear. This CDR3 comprises 15 residues. Per germline, CDR1 SGHRS and CDR2 YFSETQ. V was cut by 0 bases and J by 1 base, with 7 bases left in between. The CDR3: CASSLDQVNTGELFF. Written as DNA, the CDR3 is TGCGCCAGCAGCTTGGACCAGGTGAACACCGGGGAGCTGTTTTTT.